This T cell receptor (beta chain) was sequenced for a study of blood T cell repertoires in COVID-19. CDR1 and CDR2 from the germline V gene are LNHDA and SQIVND (reference sequence). The CDR3 is made up of 15 amino acids. V lost 7 bases, J lost 5 bases, and 18 bases lay in between. Generated by immunoSEQ multiplex PCR, the TCRdb table keeps only in-frame clones and is missing some. The sample has 110,000 to 150,000 clones; approximately 90% are singletons. In this sample, this clone turned up once. This chain joins TRBV19 and TRBJ1-5, with D possibly TRBD1 on 6 matching bases. The sequenced sample was peripheral blood. The TCR comes from a woman of 80 years or more with acute or convalescent COVID-19. The CDR3 region has the DNA TGTGCCAGTATGAGTATGGTGGGGGCGGATCAGCCCCAGCATTTT. The encoded protein is CASMSMVGADQPQHF.